The rows below give T cell receptor beta chains drawn from one sample of a study of blood T cell repertoires in COVID-19. TCRdb's copy holds only in-frame clones and misses some; the assay was immunoSEQ multiplex PCR. The sample includes about 130,000 clones, around 85% of them seen just once. The sample taken for sequencing was peripheral blood. Source of these receptors: a woman aged 50 to 65 who had recovered from COVID-19. The CDR3 runs from the conserved cysteine through the conserved F or W.

TRBV12-3/TRBV12-4 | CASAGGDTQYF
TRBV19 | CASSTSRVTGELFF
TRBV13 | CASSLKLAGINTGELFF
TRBV10-2 | CASSGRDRETSNYGYTF
TRBV7-2 | CASSFGGQPQPQHF
TRBV7-9 | CASILSGTGSEQYF
TRBV12-3/TRBV12-4 | CASRRDAENEQYF
TRBV6-1 | CASSEAGVSSYEQYF
TRBV2 | CATQKQLQGNNEQFF
TRBV7-9 | CASSIQVTNYGYTF
TRBV4-3 | CASSQGGGSSSPLHF
TRBV19 | CATARQANSNQPQHF
TRBV5-1 | CASSRDRGQNYGYTF
TRBV9 | CASSVEEADYEQYF
TRBV13 | CASSLGQAGELFF
TRBV5-1 | CASSFTRQGSHEQYF
TRBV11-1 | CASSSRDINTGELFF
TRBV2 | CASRTGELTEAFF
TRBV25-1 | CASRGTGKPEQYF
TRBV12-5 | CASGTGRGAPEETQYF
TRBV6-6 | CASSPTGGSGQGRHGELFF
TRBV6-2/TRBV6-3 | CASSYHGIFGGPPIYEQYF
TRBV7-2 | CASSGGLAGGTDTQYF
TRBV29-1 | CSVSPGGGYGYTF
TRBV7-2 | CASSPDRGNNSPLHF
TRBV7-3 | CASSPGKVGDGYTF
TRBV6-5 | CASRLGDSTQYF
TRBV2 | CASSLRGAEETQYF
TRBV19 | CASTYGPGYGYTF
TRBV5-6 | CASSPGGWTEAFF
TRBV5-5 | CASSRPGQGAEAFF
TRBV18 | CASSPGQGVTEAFF
TRBV28 | CASSPGGQAFYGYTF
TRBV7-9 | CATSMSGQETQYF
TRBV5-5 | CASSSIGGHAFF
TRBV2 | CASSVETGDTQYF
TRBV19 | CASSITGGPYNEQFF
TRBV2 | CASSDRGRSPLHF
TRBV24-1 | CATVTGANEQFF
TRBV5-1 | CASSSLPYSLSVNEQFF
TRBV7-2 | CASSLRLSGETQYF
TRBV3-1/TRBV3-2 | CASSRPGTATYEQYF
TRBV7-9 | CASSLNRETQYF
TRBV19 | CASSIGYGALDYVEQYF
TRBV30 | CAWSINFEAFF
TRBV11-3 | CASSPGLAGGLGTSEQFF
TRBV18 | CASSPPLVTYGYTF
TRBV2 | CASRALAGGTTGELFF
TRBV2 | CASKSPGGPYEQYF
TRBV10-1 | CASSFTQTGGRFF
TRBV5-1 | CASSEGRTSGSPRTQETQYF
TRBV28 | CASFAGGRVGYTF
TRBV15 | CATSRSGRTPNEKLFF
TRBV4-1 | CASSQESLFRGELFF
TRBV10-3 | CAISESTGGPYNEQFF
TRBV5-1 | CASSLDRNYNEQFF
TRBV19 | CATATGDSGTGELFF
TRBV3-1/TRBV3-2 | CASSLVAGNTIYF
TRBV3-1/TRBV3-2 | CASSQDLDRDNSPLHF